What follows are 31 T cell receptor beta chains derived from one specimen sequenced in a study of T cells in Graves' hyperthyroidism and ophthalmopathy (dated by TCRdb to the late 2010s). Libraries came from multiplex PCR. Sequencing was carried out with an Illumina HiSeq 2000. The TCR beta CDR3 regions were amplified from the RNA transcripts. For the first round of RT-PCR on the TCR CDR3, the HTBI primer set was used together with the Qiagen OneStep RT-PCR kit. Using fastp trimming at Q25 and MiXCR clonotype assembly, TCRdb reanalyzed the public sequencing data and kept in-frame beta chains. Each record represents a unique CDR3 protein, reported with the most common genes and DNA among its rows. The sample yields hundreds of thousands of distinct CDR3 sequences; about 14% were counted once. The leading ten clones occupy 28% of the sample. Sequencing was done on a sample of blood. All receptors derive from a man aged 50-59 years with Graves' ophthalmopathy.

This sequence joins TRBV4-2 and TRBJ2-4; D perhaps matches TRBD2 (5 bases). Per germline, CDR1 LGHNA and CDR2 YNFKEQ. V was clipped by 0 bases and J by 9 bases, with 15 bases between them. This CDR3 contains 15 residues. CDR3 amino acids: CASSQESGRVSIQYF. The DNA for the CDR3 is TGTGCCAGCAGCCAAGAATCCGGGCGGGTTAGCATTCAGTACTTC.

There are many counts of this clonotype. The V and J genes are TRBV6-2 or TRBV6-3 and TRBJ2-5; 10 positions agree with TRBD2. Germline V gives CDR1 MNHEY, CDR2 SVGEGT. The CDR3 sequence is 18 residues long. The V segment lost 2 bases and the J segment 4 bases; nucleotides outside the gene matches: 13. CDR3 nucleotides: TGTGCCAGCAGTTACGGCTTTAGAGTGGAGCGGGAGGGAGAGACCCAGTACTTC. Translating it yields CASSYGFRVEREGETQYF.

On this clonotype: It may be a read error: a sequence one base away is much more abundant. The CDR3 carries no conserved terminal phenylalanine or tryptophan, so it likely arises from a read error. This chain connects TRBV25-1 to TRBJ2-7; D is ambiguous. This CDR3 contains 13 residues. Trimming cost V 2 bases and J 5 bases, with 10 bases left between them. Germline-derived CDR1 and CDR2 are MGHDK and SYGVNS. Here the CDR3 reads CASSETGSNEQYL. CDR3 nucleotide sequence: TGTGCCAGCAGTGAAACTGGGTCTAACGAGCAGTACCTC.

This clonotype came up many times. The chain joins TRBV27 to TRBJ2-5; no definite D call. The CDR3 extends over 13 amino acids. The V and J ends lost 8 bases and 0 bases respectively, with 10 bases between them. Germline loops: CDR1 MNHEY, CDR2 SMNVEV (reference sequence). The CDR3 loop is CASSPPNQETQYF. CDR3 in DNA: TGTGCCAGCTCACCCCCCAACCAAGAGACCCAGTACTTC.

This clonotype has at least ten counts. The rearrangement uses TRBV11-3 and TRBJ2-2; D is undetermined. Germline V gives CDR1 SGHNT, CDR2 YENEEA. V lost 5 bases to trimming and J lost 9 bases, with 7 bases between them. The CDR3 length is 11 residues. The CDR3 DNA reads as TGTGCCAGCAGCCCCGGGCGGGAGCTGTTTTTT. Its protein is CASSPGRELFF.

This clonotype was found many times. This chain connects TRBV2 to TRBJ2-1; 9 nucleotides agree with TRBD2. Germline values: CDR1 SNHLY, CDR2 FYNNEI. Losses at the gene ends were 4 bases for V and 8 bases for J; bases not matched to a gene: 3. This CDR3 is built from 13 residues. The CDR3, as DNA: TGTGCCAGCAGTGCACTAGCGGGTGATGAGCAGTTCTTC. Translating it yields CASSALAGDEQFF.

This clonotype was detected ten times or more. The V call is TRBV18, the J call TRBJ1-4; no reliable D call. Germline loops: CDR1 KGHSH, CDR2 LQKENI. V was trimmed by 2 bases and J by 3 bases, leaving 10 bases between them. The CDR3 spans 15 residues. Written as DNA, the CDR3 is TGTGCCAGCTCACCAATAAGGGAGGCTAATGAAAAACTGTTTTTT. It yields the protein CASSPIREANEKLFF.

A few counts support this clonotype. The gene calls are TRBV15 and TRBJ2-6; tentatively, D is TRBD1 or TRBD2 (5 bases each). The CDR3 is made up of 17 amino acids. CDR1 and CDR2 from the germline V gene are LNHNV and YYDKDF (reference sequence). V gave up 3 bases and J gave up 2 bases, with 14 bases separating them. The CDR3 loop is CATSRGDRVTGANVLTF. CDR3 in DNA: TGTGCCACCAGCAGGGGGGATCGGGTAACTGGGGCCAACGTCCTGACTTTC.

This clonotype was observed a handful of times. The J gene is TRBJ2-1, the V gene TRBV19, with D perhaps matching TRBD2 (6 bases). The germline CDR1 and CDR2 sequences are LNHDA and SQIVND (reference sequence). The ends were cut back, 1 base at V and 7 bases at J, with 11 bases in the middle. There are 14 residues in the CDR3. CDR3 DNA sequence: TGTGCCAGTAGTATAGGGGCCGGGGGAAATGAGCAGTTCTTC. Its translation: CASSIGAGGNEQFF.

The CDR3 loop is CASSQQGAGGDEQFF. DNA of the CDR3: TGCGCCAGCAGCCAACAGGGGGCTGGGGGCGATGAGCAGTTCTTC. V gene TRBV4-1 combines with J gene TRBJ2-1; 8 nucleotides match TRBD1. The germline V gene has CDR1 MGHRA and CDR2 YSYEKL. The J segment lost 8 bases and the V segment lost 2 bases, leaving 8 bases of the junction unmatched. The CDR3 spans 15 residues.

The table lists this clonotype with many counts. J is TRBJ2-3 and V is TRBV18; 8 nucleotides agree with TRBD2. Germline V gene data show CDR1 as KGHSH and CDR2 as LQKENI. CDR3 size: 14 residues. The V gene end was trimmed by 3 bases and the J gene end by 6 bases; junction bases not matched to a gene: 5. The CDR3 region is CASSPGLVPDTQYF. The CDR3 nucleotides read TGTGCCAGCTCACCGGGACTAGTTCCTGATACGCAGTATTTT.

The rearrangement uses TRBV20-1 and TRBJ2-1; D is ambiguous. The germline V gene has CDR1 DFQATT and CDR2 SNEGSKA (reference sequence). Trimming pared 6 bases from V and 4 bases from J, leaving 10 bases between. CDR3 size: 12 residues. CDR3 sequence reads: CSAAEAYNEQFF. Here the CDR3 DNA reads TGCAGTGCCGCCGAAGCATACAATGAGCAGTTCTTC.

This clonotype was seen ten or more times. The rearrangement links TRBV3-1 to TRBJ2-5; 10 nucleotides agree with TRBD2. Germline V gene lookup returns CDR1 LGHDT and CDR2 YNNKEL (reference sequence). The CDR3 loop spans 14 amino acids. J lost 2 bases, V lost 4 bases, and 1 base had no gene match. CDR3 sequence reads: CASSLLAGQETQYF. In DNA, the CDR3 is TGTGCCAGCAGCCTACTAGCGGGACAAGAGACCCAGTACTTC.

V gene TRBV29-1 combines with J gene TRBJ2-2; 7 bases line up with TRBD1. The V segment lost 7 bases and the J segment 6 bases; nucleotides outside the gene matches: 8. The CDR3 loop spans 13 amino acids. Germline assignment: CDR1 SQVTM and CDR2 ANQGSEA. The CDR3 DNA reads TGCAGCGCCATGGGACAGTCGGCCGGGGAGCTGTTTTTT. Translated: CSAMGQSAGELFF.

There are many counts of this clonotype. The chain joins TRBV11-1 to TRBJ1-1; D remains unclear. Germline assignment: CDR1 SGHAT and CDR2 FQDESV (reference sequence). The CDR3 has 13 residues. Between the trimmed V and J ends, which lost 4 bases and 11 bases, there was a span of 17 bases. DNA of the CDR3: TGTGCCAGCAGCTCGCCTCGGGCCCCCTGGGCTTTCTTT. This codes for CASSSPRAPWAFF. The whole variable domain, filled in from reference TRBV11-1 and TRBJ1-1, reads EAEVAQSPRYKITEKSQAVAFWCDPISGHATLYWYRQILGQGPELLVQFQDESVVDDSQLPKDRFSAERLKGVDSTLKIQPAELGDSAMYLCASSSPRAPWAFFGQGTRLTVV.

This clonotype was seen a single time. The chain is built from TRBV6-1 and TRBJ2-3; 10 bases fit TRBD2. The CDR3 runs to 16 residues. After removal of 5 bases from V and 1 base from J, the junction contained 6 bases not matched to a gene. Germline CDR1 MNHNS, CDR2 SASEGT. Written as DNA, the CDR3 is TGTGCCAGCAGTCCGCTAGCGGGAGTTCGCACAGATACGCAGTATTTT. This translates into CASSPLAGVRTDTQYF.

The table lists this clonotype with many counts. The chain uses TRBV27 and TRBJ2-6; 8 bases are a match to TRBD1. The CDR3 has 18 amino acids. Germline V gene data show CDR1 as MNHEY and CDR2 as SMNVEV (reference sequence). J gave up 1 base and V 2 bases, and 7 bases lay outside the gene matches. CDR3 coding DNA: TGTGCCAGCAGTTTAATGGGGACAGGTTCGTCTGGGGCCAACGTCCTGACTTTC. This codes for CASSLMGTGSSGANVLTF.

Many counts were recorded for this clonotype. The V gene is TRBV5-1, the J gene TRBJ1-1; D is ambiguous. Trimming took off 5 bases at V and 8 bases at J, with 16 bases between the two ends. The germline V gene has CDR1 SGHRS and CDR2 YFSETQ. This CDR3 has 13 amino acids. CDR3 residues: CASSDNPSGEAFF. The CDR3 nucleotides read TGCGCCAGCAGTGACAATCCCTCAGGCGAAGCTTTCTTT.

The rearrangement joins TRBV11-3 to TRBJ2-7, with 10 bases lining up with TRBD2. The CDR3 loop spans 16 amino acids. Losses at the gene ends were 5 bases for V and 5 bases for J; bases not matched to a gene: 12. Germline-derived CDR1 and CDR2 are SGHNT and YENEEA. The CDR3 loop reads CASSPFSGRLIHEQYF. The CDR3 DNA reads TGTGCCAGCAGCCCCTTTAGCGGGAGGCTAATCCACGAGCAGTACTTC.

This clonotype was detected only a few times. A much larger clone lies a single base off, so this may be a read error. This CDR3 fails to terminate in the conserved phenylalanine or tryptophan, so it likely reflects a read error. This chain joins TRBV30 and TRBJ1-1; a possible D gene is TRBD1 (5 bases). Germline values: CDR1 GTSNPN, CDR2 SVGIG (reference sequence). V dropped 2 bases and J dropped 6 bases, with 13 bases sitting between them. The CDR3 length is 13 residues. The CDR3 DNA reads TGTGCCTGGAGTTTCGTGGTGGGGGCTGAAGCTTTCCTT. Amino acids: CAWSFVVGAEAFL.

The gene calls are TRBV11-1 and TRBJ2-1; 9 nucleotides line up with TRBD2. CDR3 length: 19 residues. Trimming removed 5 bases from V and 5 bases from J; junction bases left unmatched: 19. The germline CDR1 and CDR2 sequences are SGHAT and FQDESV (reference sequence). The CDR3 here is CASSPEGIGTSYYDNEQFF. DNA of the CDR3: TGTGCCAGCAGCCCTGAGGGAATCGGGACTAGCTACTATGACAATGAGCAGTTCTTC.

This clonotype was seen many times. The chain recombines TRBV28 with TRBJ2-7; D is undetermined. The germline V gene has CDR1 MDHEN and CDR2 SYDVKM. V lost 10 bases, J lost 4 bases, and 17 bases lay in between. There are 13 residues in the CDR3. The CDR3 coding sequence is TGTGCCACTTCCCCCCCGACATTTTACGAGCAGTACTTC. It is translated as CATSPPTFYEQYF. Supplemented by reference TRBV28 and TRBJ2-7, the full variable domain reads DVKVTQSSRYLVKRTGEKVFLECVQDMDHENMFWYRQDPGLGLRLIYFSYDVKMKEKGDIPEGYSVSREKKERFSLILESASTNQTSMYLCATSPPTFYEQYFGPGTRLTVT.

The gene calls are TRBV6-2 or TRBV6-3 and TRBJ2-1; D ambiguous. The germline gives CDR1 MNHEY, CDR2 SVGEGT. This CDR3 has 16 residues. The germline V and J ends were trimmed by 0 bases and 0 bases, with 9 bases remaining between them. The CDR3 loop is CASSYSVIGSYNEQFF. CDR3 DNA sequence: TGTGCCAGCAGTTACTCGGTCATAGGCTCCTACAATGAGCAGTTCTTC.

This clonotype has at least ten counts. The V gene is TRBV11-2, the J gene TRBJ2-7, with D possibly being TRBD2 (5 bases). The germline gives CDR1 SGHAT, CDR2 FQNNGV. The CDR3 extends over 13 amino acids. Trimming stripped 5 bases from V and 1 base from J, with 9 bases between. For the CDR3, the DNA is TGTGCCAGCAGCCCCGGGGAATCCTACGAGCAGTACTTC. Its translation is CASSPGESYEQYF.

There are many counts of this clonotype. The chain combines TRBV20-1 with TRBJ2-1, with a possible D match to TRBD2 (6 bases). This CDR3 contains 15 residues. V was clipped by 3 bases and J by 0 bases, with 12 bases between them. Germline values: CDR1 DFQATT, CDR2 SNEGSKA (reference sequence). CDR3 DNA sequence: TGCAGTGCTAGTGTGGCTAGCGTCTCCTACAATGAGCAGTTCTTC. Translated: CSASVASVSYNEQFF.

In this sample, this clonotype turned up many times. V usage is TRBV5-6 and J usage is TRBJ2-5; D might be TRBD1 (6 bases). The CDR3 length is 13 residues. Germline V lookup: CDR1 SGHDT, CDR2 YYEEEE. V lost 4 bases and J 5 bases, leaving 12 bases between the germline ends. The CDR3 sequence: CASSPDSWETQYF. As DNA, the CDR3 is TGTGCCAGCAGCCCGGACAGTTGGGAGACCCAGTACTTC.

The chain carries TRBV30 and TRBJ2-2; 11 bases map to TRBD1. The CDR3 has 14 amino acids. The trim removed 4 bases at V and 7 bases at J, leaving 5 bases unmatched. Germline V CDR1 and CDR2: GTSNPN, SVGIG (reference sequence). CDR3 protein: CAWNPGQGVGELFF. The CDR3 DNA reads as TGTGCCTGGAACCCGGGACAGGGGGTCGGGGAGCTGTTTTTT.

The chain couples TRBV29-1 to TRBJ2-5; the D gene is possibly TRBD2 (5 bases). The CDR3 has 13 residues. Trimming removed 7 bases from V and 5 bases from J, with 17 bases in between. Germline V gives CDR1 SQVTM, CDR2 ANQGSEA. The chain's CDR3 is CSANPRGIETQYF. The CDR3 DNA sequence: TGCAGCGCGAACCCCCGAGGGATCGAGACCCAGTACTTC.

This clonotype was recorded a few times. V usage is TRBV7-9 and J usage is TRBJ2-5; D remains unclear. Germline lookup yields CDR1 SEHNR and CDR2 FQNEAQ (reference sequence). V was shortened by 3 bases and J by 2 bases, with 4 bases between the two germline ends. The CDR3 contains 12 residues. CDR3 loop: CASSFSQETQYF. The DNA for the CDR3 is TGTGCCAGCAGCTTCTCACAAGAGACCCAGTACTTC.

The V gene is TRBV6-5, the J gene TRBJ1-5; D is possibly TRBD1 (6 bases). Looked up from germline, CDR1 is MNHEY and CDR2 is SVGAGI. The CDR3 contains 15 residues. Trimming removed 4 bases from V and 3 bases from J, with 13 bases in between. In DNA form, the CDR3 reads TGTGCCAGCAGTTCAGGGGCGTATAACAATCAGCCCCAGCATTTT. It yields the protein CASSSGAYNNQPQHF.

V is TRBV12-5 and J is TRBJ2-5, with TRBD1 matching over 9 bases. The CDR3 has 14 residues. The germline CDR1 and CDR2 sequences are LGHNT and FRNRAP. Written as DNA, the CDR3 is TGTGCGTCGCTTTCGGACAGGGGAGTAGAGACCCAGTACTTC. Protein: CASLSDRGVETQYF. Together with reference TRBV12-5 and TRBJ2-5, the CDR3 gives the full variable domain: DARVTQTPRHKVTEMGQEVTMRCQPILGHNTVFWYRQTMMQGLELLAYFRNRAPLDDSGMPKDRFSAEMPDATLATLKIQPSEPRDSAVYFCASLSDRGVETQYFGPGTRLLVL.